This T cell receptor (beta chain) was sequenced for a study of T-cell memory formation after mild COVID-19. This CDR3 comprises 14 residues. V dropped 6 bases and J dropped 7; count of bases not matched to a gene: 7. Germline CDR1 is MNHEY and CDR2 is SVGEGT. Constant-segment-primed 5'RACE gave TCR alpha and TCR beta cDNA libraries with sample barcodes and UMIs. TCRdb re-derived calls from the 5' RACE reads in MiXCR, one entry per CDR3 protein. The sample shows a few hundred thousand distinct CDR3 sequences, around 27% of them seen only once. This clonotype was picked up a small number of times. The sequencing sample was made of PBMCs or a T cell subset sorted from them (not recorded which). This chain links TRBV6-2 or TRBV6-3 with TRBJ2-1; the match to TRBD2 covers 9 bases. The clonotype originates from an adult woman who had mild COVID-19 (a few samples of this study predate the infection). Cell type and time point are not known. In DNA, the CDR3 is TGTGCCAGCAGCGGGACTAGCCGGTGGAATGAGCAGTTCTTC. Protein sequence: CASSGTSRWNEQFF.